This T cell receptor beta chain is from a study of shared clonotypes between healthy human individuals. Profiling relied on immunoSEQ multiplex PCR, and the TCRdb table lists in-frame clones only, not all of them. The table shows some 2 million clones, with 90% to 95% occurring only once. Trimming removed 0 bases from V and 5 bases from J, with 9 bases in between. Per germline, CDR1 SGDLS and CDR2 YYNGEE. The CDR3 runs 14 residues. This clonotype originated in a man between 18 and 35 years old in good health. This chain links TRBV9 with TRBJ2-1; D is undetermined. The specimen was naive CD4+ T cells sorted from blood. Described subset: CD45RA+ positively selected. In DNA, the CDR3 is TGTGCCAGCAGCGTAGGCACCTCAGACAATGAGCAGTTCTTC. Protein sequence: CASSVGTSDNEQFF.